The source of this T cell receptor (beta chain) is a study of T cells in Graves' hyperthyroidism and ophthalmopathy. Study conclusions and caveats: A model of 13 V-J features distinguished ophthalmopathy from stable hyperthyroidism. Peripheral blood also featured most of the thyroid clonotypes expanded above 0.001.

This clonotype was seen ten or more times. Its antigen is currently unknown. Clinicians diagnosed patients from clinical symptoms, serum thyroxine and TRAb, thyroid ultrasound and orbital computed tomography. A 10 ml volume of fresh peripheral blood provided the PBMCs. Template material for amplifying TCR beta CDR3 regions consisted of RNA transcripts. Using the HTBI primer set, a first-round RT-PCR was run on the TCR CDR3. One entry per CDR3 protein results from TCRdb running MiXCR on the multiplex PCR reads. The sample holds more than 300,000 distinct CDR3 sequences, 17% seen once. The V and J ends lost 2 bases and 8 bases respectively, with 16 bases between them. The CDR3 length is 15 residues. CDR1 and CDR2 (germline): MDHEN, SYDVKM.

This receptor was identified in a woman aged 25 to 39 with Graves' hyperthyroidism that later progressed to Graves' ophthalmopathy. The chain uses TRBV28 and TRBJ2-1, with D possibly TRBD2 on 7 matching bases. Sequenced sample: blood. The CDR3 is CASSLRGGTRDEQFF. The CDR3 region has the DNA TGTGCCAGCAGTTTAAGGGGGGGGACCCGAGATGAGCAGTTCTTC.